This passage covers 15 T cell receptor beta chains from one sample sequenced in a study of blood T cell repertoires in COVID-19. Produced via immunoSEQ multiplex PCR; TCRdb's table is partial and in-frame only. Here the sample spans tens of thousands of clones, about nine tenths being singletons. Sequences were obtained from peripheral blood. The origin of the receptors is a man in his sixties with acute or convalescent COVID-19.

This sequence joins TRBV3-1 (or the pseudogene TRBV3-2) and TRBJ1-2; 10 nucleotides match TRBD1. V was clipped by 8 bases and J by 2 bases; unmatched bases: 8. CDR1 and CDR2 (germline): LGHDT, YNNKEL (reference sequence). The length of the CDR3 is 15 residues. The CDR3 nucleotides read TGTGCCAGCTGGGGACAGGGGAGGCCAAACTATGGCTACACCTTC. It codes for CASWGQGRPNYGYTF.

The chain combines TRBV5-6 with TRBJ2-7; unclear D gene. Trimming took off 0 bases at V and 4 bases at J, with 8 bases between the two ends. The CDR3 spans 13 residues. Germline CDR1 and CDR2: SGHDT and YYEEEE. CDR3: CASSLASSYEQYF. In DNA, the CDR3 is TGTGCCAGCAGCTTGGCCTCCTCTTACGAGCAGTACTTC.

The chain recombines TRBV4-1 with TRBJ1-5; the D is unclear. The CDR3 length is 15 residues. The V end lost 0 bases, the J end lost 7 bases, and 13 bases lay between the germline ends. Per germline, CDR1 MGHRA and CDR2 YSYEKL. CDR3 coding DNA: TGCGCCAGCAGCCAAGATCGAGGTAGAACCCAGCCCCAGCATTTT. Protein product: CASSQDRGRTQPQHF.

The rearrangement uses TRBV2 and TRBJ2-3; TRBD1 matches at 7 bases. The germline V gene has CDR1 SNHLY and CDR2 FYNNEI. This CDR3 contains 14 residues. With V trimmed by 7 bases and J by 6 bases, 10 bases remained unmatched. The CDR3 loop reads CASKESQGTDTQYF. DNA of the CDR3: TGTGCCAGCAAGGAATCACAGGGGACGGATACGCAGTATTTT.

The CDR3 loop is CASSYSASMNEQFF. DNA for the CDR3: TGTGCCAGCAGTTACTCGGCTAGTATGAATGAGCAGTTCTTC. The chain joins TRBV6-5 to TRBJ2-1; D is unclear. The CDR3 is made up of 14 amino acids. Germline lookup yields CDR1 MNHEY and CDR2 SVGAGI. V was pared by 0 bases and J by 7 bases, with 10 bases between.

The V call is TRBV5-8, the J call TRBJ1-5, with 9 bases aligning to TRBD1. The CDR3 covers 20 residues. CDR1 is SGHTS and CDR2 is YDEGEE in the germline V gene. V shed 4 bases, J shed 9 bases, and the junction held 26 bases outside the gene matches. The CDR3 is CASSSPPSGTGILHLRPQHF. DNA of the CDR3: TGTGCCAGCAGCAGCCCTCCCTCCGGGACAGGGATTTTGCACTTGAGGCCCCAGCATTTT.

V is TRBV18 and J is TRBJ2-1; tentative D call: TRBD1 (6 bases). Trimming took off 3 bases at V and 14 bases at J, with 17 bases between the two ends. Germline CDR1 and CDR2: KGHSH and LQKENI. This CDR3 has 13 residues. The CDR3 DNA follows: TGTGCCAGCTCACCTCCGGGACACCCTACGGAGTTCTTC. Protein: CASSPPGHPTEFF.

The chain joins TRBV18 to TRBJ2-2; the D is unclear. CDR1 is KGHSH, CDR2 LQKENI, per germline. The CDR3 totals 14 residues. V was clipped by 3 bases and J by 0 bases, with 5 bases between them. CDR3 residues: CASSPTANTGELFF. The CDR3 coding sequence is TGTGCCAGCTCACCCACAGCGAACACCGGGGAGCTGTTTTTT. Variable domain in full (rest from reference TRBV18 and TRBJ2-2): NAGVMQNPRHLVRRRGQEARLRCSPMKGHSHVYWYRQLPEEGLKFMVYLQKENIIDESGMPKERFSAEFPKEGPSILRIQQVVRGDSAAYFCASSPTANTGELFFGEGSRLTVL.

This chain uses TRBV7-9 with TRBJ1-2; possibly TRBD1 for D (6 bases). V lost 2 bases, J lost 4 bases, and 11 bases lay in between. The length of the CDR3 is 14 residues. Looked up from germline, CDR1 is SEHNR and CDR2 is FQNEAQ (reference sequence). DNA of the CDR3: TGTGCCAGCAGCTTATTACAGGGCCCCTATGGCTACACCTTC. As protein: CASSLLQGPYGYTF.

The chain combines TRBV5-4 with TRBJ2-6; 10 bases are shared with TRBD1. Germline assignment: CDR1 SGHNT and CDR2 YYREEE (reference sequence). The CDR3 contains 17 residues. V shed 3 bases and J 0 bases; nucleotides not matched to a gene: 3. CDR3 in DNA: TGTGCCAGCAGCTCGGGGACAGGGGTCTCTGGGGCCAACGTCCTGACTTTC. Translated: CASSSGTGVSGANVLTF.

The rearrangement uses TRBV5-4 and TRBJ1-4; 9 nucleotides agree with TRBD1. The CDR3 totals 15 residues. The germline CDR1 and CDR2 sequences are SGHNT and YYREEE (reference sequence). The junction had 5 bases not matched to a gene; V was cut back by 4 bases and J by 4 bases. The CDR3 DNA follows: TGTGCCAGCAGCCCCGGGACAGGGATTAATGAAAAACTGTTTTTT. Translation: CASSPGTGINEKLFF.

This clone was picked up one time. This sequence joins TRBV5-1 and TRBJ1-1; D call uncertain. V dropped 2 bases and J dropped 4 bases, with 15 bases sitting between them. Germline values: CDR1 SGHRS, CDR2 YFSETQ. The CDR3 extends over 15 amino acids. The CDR3 DNA follows: TGCGCCAGCAGCTTTCAATCAAGAGGGAGCACTGAAGCTTTCTTT. This encodes CASSFQSRGSTEAFF.

The chain carries TRBV3-1 (or the pseudogene TRBV3-2) and TRBJ1-2, with TRBD1 matching 7 bases. The CDR3 loop spans 14 amino acids. J was trimmed by 9 bases and V by 1 base; bases with no gene match: 8. The V gene's germline CDR1 is LGHDT and CDR2 YNNKEL (reference sequence). CDR3 residues: CASSQAGRGYRYTF. Written as DNA, the CDR3 is TGTGCCAGCAGCCAAGCGGGCAGGGGGTATCGCTACACCTTC.

The chain recombines TRBV5-1 with TRBJ1-1, with D hard to call. Germline V gene lookup returns CDR1 SGHRS and CDR2 YFSETQ. V dropped 3 bases and J dropped 10 bases, with 16 bases sitting between them. CDR3 length equals 13 residues. The CDR3 DNA reads TGCGCCAGCAGCTCAACCTCCACTATTTCAGCTTTCTTT. This gives the protein CASSSTSTISAFF.

J is TRBJ1-6 and V is TRBV3-1 (or the pseudogene TRBV3-2); TRBD1 agrees at 9 bases. The CDR3 spans 15 residues. The V segment lost 1 base and the J segment 10 bases; nucleotides outside the gene matches: 5. Germline V lookup: CDR1 LGHDT, CDR2 YNNKEL (reference sequence). The CDR3 region is CASSQVRQGGSPLHF. DNA of the CDR3: TGTGCCAGCAGCCAAGTTCGACAGGGGGGATCACCCCTCCACTTT.